This T cell receptor (beta chain) was documented in a study of patients and donors after allogeneic stem cell transplantation (TCRdb year 2020). On this clonotype: Its antigen has not been determined. No qualities accompany the bases; no much larger clone lies one base away.

Libraries came from RT-PCR. Sequencing was carried out with a NextSeq 550. The public reads were run again by TCRdb, first through fastp at Q25 and then through MiXCR, and only productive beta chains were kept. Under each unique CDR3 protein, matching rows form one entry showing the most common genes and DNA. Across this sample there are some 880,000 distinct CDR3 sequences, with about a sixth seen only once. 5% to 7.5% of the sample goes to the ten largest clones. V sheds 7 bases and J sheds 3 bases, leaving 10 bases between their ends. The CDR3 spans 12 residues, from the cysteine through the phenylalanine. Only the CDR3 portion is preserved as DNA: 36 bases, with reading frame beginning at the first base.

The sequence joins TRBV12-3 or TRBV12-4 to TRBJ2-7; the D gene identity is not certain. The material sequenced was blood, either unsorted or a sorted T cell fraction (not recorded which). The receptor was isolated from a human donor who was either an allogeneic HSCT recipient or a stem cell or donor lymphocyte infusion donor (not recorded which). It is not recorded whose cells these are; they may come from a transplant donor. The CDR3 protein: CASTDDSYEQYF. In nucleotides, the sequence is TGTGCCAGCACCGACGATAGCTACGAGCAGTACTTC.